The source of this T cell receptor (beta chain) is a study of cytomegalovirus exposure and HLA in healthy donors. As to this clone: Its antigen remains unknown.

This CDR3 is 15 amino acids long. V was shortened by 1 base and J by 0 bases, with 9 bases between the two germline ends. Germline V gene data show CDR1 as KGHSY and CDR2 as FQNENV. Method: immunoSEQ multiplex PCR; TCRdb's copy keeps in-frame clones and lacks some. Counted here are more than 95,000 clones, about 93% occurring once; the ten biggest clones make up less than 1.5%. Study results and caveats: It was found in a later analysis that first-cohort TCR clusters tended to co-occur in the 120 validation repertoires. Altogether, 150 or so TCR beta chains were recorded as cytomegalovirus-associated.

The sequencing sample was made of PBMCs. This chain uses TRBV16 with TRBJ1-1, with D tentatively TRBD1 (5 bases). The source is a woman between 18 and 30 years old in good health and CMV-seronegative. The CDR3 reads CASSQWQGVNTEAFF. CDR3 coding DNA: TGTGCCAGCAGCCAATGGCAGGGCGTGAACACTGAAGCTTTCTTT.